A single sample gave rise to the 23 T cell receptor beta chains below, sequenced in a study of control samples from healthy donors and cancer patients. Clones were read by immunoSEQ multiplex PCR, and TCRdb kept only the in-frame ones, dropping some. Here the sample spans about 51,000 clones, about 80% being singletons. Sequencing was done on a sample of blood. These TCRs come from a man in his 70s in good health.

The V call is TRBV2, the J call TRBJ2-5; D might be TRBD1 or TRBD2, each matching 5 bases. V was shortened by 8 bases and J by 4 bases, with 17 bases between the two germline ends. This CDR3 comprises 14 residues. The germline gives CDR1 SNHLY, CDR2 FYNNEI. CDR3 sequence (DNA): TGTGCCAGCGGAGAGAGGGGAAGGGGAGAGACCCAGTACTTC. It is translated as CASGERGRGETQYF.

This clone was seen a handful of times. The chain employs TRBV5-4 and TRBJ2-7; no firm D call. Germline CDR1 SGHNT, CDR2 YYREEE (reference sequence). CDR3 length: 14 residues. V lost 0 bases, J lost 0 bases, and 7 bases lay in between. In DNA form, the CDR3 reads TGTGCCAGCAGCTTGGTGGCTGGCTCCTACGAGCAGTACTTC. Translating it yields CASSLVAGSYEQYF.

The rearrangement joins TRBV18 to TRBJ2-1; D unclear. CDR1 and CDR2 (germline): KGHSH, LQKENI. Trimming stripped 2 bases from V and 3 bases from J, with 8 bases between. There are 14 residues in the CDR3. The CDR3 protein is CASSPGLVYNEQFF. The CDR3 DNA reads as TGTGCCAGCTCACCAGGGCTGGTCTACAATGAGCAGTTCTTC.

This clone was seen only a few times. The chain joins TRBV2 to TRBJ1-3; D gene unclear. Germline CDR1 SNHLY, CDR2 FYNNEI. This CDR3 contains 13 residues. The ends were cut back, 8 bases at V and 4 bases at J, with 12 bases in the middle. The DNA for the CDR3 is TGTGCCAGCTGGGAAGGTTGGGGAAACACCATATATTTT. Its protein product is CASWEGWGNTIYF.

The DNA for the CDR3 is TGTGCCAGCAGCCAACAGGGGTCGGGAAACACCATATATTTT. Its translation is CASSQQGSGNTIYF. This sequence joins TRBV3-1 (or the pseudogene TRBV3-2) and TRBJ1-3; D is perhaps TRBD1 (6 bases). Germline V lookup: CDR1 LGHDT, CDR2 YNNKEL (reference sequence). This CDR3 comprises 14 residues. V was clipped by 2 bases and J by 4 bases, with 9 bases between them.

The rearrangement links TRBV14 to TRBJ2-5, with 7 bases identical to TRBD1. The end of the DNA fits TRBJ2-7 better, so the J call may be wrong. Germline V gene lookup returns CDR1 SGHDN and CDR2 FVKESK. The CDR3 totals 15 residues. CDR3 DNA sequence: TGTGCCAGCAGCCGCACAGGGGCTGGGACCTACGAGCAGTACTTC. This translates into CASSRTGAGTYEQYF.

The sample holds one count of this clone. The chain links TRBV2 to TRBJ2-3; TRBD1 agrees at 9 bases. CDR3 size: 15 residues. Germline V gene lookup returns CDR1 SNHLY and CDR2 FYNNEI. The J segment lost 0 bases and the V segment lost 6 bases, leaving 4 bases of the junction unmatched. The CDR3, as DNA: TGTGCCAGCAGCCGGGACAGGGCCAGCACAGATACGCAGTATTTT. It codes for CASSRDRASTDTQYF. The full variable domain, in which reference TRBV2 and TRBJ2-3 provide the parts outside the CDR3, is EPEVTQTPSHQVTQMGQEVILRCVPISNHLYFYWYRQILGQKVEFLVSFYNNEISEKSEIFDDQFSVERPDGSNFTLKIRSTKLEDSAMYFCASSRDRASTDTQYFGPGTRLTVL.

The chain has TRBV7-9 and TRBJ2-1, with TRBD1 matching 7 bases. Germline V gives CDR1 SEHNR, CDR2 FQNEAQ (reference sequence). V dropped 3 bases and J dropped 0; count of bases not matched to a gene: 8. This CDR3 contains 17 residues. The CDR3 loop reads CASSLVVGTDSYNEQFF. DNA for the CDR3: TGTGCCAGCAGCTTGGTCGTAGGGACAGACTCCTACAATGAGCAGTTCTTC. The full variable domain, rest sourced from reference TRBV7-9 and TRBJ2-1, is DTGVSQNPRHKITKRGQNVTFRCDPISEHNRLYWYRQTLGQGPEFLTYFQNEAQLEKSRLLSDRFSAERPKGSFSTLEIQRTEQGDSAMYLCASSLVVGTDSYNEQFFGPGTRLTVL.

The V call is TRBV6-5, the J call TRBJ1-2; the D gene is possibly TRBD1 (5 bases). Trimming stripped 6 bases from V and 8 bases from J, with 19 bases between. Germline loops: CDR1 MNHEY, CDR2 SVGAGI. The CDR3 spans 14 residues. The CDR3 loop is CASSPGGEISGYTF. CDR3 bases: TGTGCCAGCAGCCCCGGGGGGGAAATCAGCGGCTACACCTTC.

This chain connects TRBV2 to TRBJ1-2; D possibly corresponds to TRBD1 (5 bases). This CDR3 contains 13 residues. Trimming pared 6 bases from V and 3 bases from J, leaving 11 bases between. Germline-derived CDR1 and CDR2 are SNHLY and FYNNEI. This CDR3 reads CASSLDIYYGYTF. The CDR3 coding sequence is TGTGCCAGCAGCTTGGACATCTACTATGGCTACACCTTC.

The genes are TRBV27 and TRBJ1-6; D is uncertain. Deletions cut 10 bases from V and 10 bases from J, with 23 bases between. This CDR3 has 15 residues. Looked up from germline, CDR1 is MNHEY and CDR2 is SMNVEV (reference sequence). CDR3 nucleotides: TGTGCCACGGCGGGCAAGGGTCGCCTTAACTCACCCCTCCACTTT. Amino acid sequence: CATAGKGRLNSPLHF.

The chain is built from TRBV2 and TRBJ1-1; D unclear. This CDR3 region has 12 residues. Germline lookup yields CDR1 SNHLY and CDR2 FYNNEI. The V and J ends lost 6 bases and 4 bases respectively, with 9 bases between them. DNA of the CDR3: TGTGCCAGCAGAGGGAGGGCCACTGAAGCTTTCTTT. Translated, it gives CASRGRATEAFF. Full variable domain (rest looked up from reference TRBV2 and TRBJ1-1): EPEVTQTPSHQVTQMGQEVILRCVPISNHLYFYWYRQILGQKVEFLVSFYNNEISEKSEIFDDQFSVERPDGSNFTLKIRSTKLEDSAMYFCASRGRATEAFFGQGTRLTVV.

The rearrangement joins TRBV6-1 to TRBJ2-3; D uncertain. V gave up 6 bases and J gave up 6 bases, with 10 bases separating them. CDR1 is MNHNS and CDR2 is SASEGT in the germline V gene. This CDR3 comprises 12 residues. The CDR3 reads CASSNSPDTQYF. DNA for the CDR3: TGTGCCAGCAGCAACTCCCCGGATACGCAGTATTTT.

The table lists this clone with a count of one. The V gene is TRBV5-4, the J gene TRBJ2-1; no definite D call. CDR1 SGHNT and CDR2 YYREEE come from the germline V gene (reference sequence). Trimming removed 0 bases from V and 8 bases from J, with 12 bases in between. This CDR3 comprises 14 residues. The CDR3 sequence: CASSLEGSVYEQFF. The CDR3 coding sequence is TGTGCCAGCAGCTTGGAGGGATCAGTCTATGAGCAGTTCTTC.

This clone appeared a few times. The rearrangement links TRBV3-1 (or the pseudogene TRBV3-2) to TRBJ2-2, with TRBD2 identical over 11 bases. There are 17 residues in the CDR3. The germline gives CDR1 LGHDT, CDR2 YNNKEL (reference sequence). V shed 4 bases, J shed 4 bases, and the junction held 8 bases outside the gene matches. This CDR3 reads CASSPVLAGGSTGELFF. CDR3 coding DNA: TGTGCCAGCAGCCCGGTCCTAGCGGGAGGAAGCACCGGGGAGCTGTTTTTT.

The chain recombines TRBV28 with TRBJ2-5; 11 bases are shared with TRBD2. The J call may be incorrect, as the DNA end agrees better with TRBJ2-7. Germline V gene data show CDR1 as MDHEN and CDR2 as SYDVKM. The CDR3 is made up of 15 amino acids. CDR3 loop: CASSLAGGPTYEQYF. DNA for the CDR3: TGTGCCAGCAGCTTAGCGGGAGGGCCCACCTACGAGCAGTACTTC.

This chain connects TRBV11-2 to TRBJ1-1, with D perhaps matching TRBD1 (5 bases). Germline V gives CDR1 SGHAT, CDR2 FQNNGV. V was cut by 5 bases and J by 7 bases, with 29 bases left in between. This CDR3 spans 18 amino acids. Here the CDR3 reads CASSQYALRGWFEGEAFF. The CDR3 nucleotides are TGTGCCAGCAGCCAATATGCCCTACGGGGGTGGTTTGAGGGTGAAGCTTTCTTT.

The V gene is TRBV7-2, the J gene TRBJ1-6; possible D gene TRBD1, 5 bases. Germline CDR1 SGHTA, CDR2 FQGNSA. The CDR3 length is 15 residues. The germline V and J ends were trimmed by 0 bases and 6 bases, with 9 bases remaining between them. The CDR3 coding sequence is TGTGCCAGCAGCTTAGCCCAGGGAGTTAATTCACCCCTCCACTTT. Translating it yields CASSLAQGVNSPLHF.

The V and J genes are TRBV5-1 and TRBJ2-7; D perhaps matches TRBD1 (6 bases). V lost 0 bases and J 0 bases, leaving 16 bases between the germline ends. CDR3 size: 17 residues. The germline V gene encodes CDR1 SGHRS and CDR2 YFSETQ. CDR3 nucleotides: TGCGCCAGCAGCTTGGGCCCGCGACAGGCTAGCTCCTACGAGCAGTACTTC. Residues: CASSLGPRQASSYEQYF.

The chain employs TRBV4-1 and TRBJ2-5; D is unclear. Germline CDR1 and CDR2: MGHRA and YSYEKL. This CDR3 is built from 13 residues. Trimming took off 2 bases at V and 5 bases at J, with 9 bases between the two ends. The CDR3, as DNA: TGCGCCAGCAGCCAAATTTTAGGGGAGACCCAGTACTTC. Protein product: CASSQILGETQYF.

The chain links TRBV7-2 to TRBJ2-1; D is ambiguous. Per the germline V gene, CDR1 is SGHTA and CDR2 is FQGNSA. Deletions cut 4 bases from V and 4 bases from J, with 20 bases between. This CDR3 has 17 amino acids. The CDR3 loop is CASSSRRTPGPYNEQFF. CDR3 bases: TGTGCCAGCAGCTCCCGAAGGACCCCCGGACCTTACAATGAGCAGTTCTTC.

This rearrangement joins TRBV7-2 to TRBJ2-7; 10 bases align to TRBD2. The CDR3 length is 15 residues. Looked up from germline, CDR1 is SGHTA and CDR2 is FQGNSA. The ends lost 0 bases at V and 4 bases at J; junction bases unmatched: 3. CDR3 DNA: TGTGCCAGCAGCTTAGCTAGCGGGGGGCCATACGAGCAGTACTTC. Encoded protein: CASSLASGGPYEQYF.

This clone was seen only a few times. The gene calls are TRBV15 and TRBJ2-1; 7 bases align to TRBD2. Germline V lookup: CDR1 LNHNV, CDR2 YYDKDF (reference sequence). This CDR3 spans 18 amino acids. The V gene end was trimmed by 0 bases and the J gene end by 4 bases; junction bases not matched to a gene: 12. The CDR3 protein is CATSRDVRRRGYYNEQFF. The CDR3 DNA reads TGTGCCACCAGCAGAGATGTCCGAAGGCGGGGGTATTACAATGAGCAGTTCTTC. Filled out from reference TRBV15 and TRBJ2-1, the complete variable domain reads DAMVIQNPRYQVTQFGKPVTLSCSQTLNHNVMYWYQQKSSQAPKLLFHYYDKDFNNEADTPDNFQSRRPNTSFCFLDIRSPGLGDTAMYLCATSRDVRRRGYYNEQFFGPGTRLTVL.